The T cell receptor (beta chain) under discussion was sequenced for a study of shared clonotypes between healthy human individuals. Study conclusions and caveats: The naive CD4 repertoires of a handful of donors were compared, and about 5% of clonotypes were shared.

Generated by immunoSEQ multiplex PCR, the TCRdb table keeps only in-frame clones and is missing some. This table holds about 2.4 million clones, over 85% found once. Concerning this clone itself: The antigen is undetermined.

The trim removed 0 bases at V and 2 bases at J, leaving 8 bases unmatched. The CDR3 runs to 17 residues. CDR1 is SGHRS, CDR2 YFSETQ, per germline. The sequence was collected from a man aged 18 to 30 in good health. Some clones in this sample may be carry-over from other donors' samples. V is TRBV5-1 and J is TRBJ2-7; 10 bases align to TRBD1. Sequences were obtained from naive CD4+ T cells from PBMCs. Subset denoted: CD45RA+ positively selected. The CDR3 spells CASSLASVDRGPYEQYF. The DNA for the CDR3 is TGCGCCAGCAGCTTGGCCTCGGTAGACAGGGGGCCCTACGAGCAGTACTTC.